This TCR beta chain was sequenced for a study of shared clonotypes between healthy human individuals. Study-level background: Contributing individuals were two females and three males aged 18 to 49.

The method was immunoSEQ multiplex PCR; TCRdb's version includes in-frame clones alone and lacks a portion of them. The table has approximately 2.5 million clones, just over 90% seen once. To note about this clone: Its antigen remains unidentified.

In germline, CDR1 is LNHDA, CDR2 SQIVND (reference sequence). The CDR3 totals 16 residues. V gave up 10 bases and J gave up 0 bases, with 19 bases separating them. Points from the study as a whole: Naive subsets, compared against memory subsets, generally had larger estimated richness values. Only blood samples were collected, and tissue repertoires likely differ.

The rearrangement joins TRBV19 to TRBJ1-5, with D possibly TRBD1 on 6 matching bases. This receptor was obtained from a man between 18 and 29 years old in good health. Specimen: naive CD4+ T cells sorted from blood. Subset noted: CD45RA+ positively selected. The CDR3 sequence: CATRPQGRSSNQPQHF. The CDR3 DNA sequence: TGTGCCACCAGACCCCAGGGGCGGTCTAGCAATCAGCCCCAGCATTTT.